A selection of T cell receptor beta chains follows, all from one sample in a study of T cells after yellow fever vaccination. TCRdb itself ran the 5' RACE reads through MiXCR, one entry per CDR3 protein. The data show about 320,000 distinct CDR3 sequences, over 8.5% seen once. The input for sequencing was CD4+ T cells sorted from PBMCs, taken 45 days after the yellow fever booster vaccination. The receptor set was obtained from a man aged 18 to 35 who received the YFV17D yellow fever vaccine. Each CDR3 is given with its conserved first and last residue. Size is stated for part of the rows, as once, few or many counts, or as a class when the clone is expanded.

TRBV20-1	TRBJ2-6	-	CSASRGGYPGANVLTF
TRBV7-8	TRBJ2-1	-	CASSPRGGGNNNEQFF
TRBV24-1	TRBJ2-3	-	CATSDLGDTQYF
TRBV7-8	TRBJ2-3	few	CASSPPGLAVLSTDTQYF
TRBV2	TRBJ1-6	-	CASSEASYYNSPLHF
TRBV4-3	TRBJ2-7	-	CASSLTGTSGKYEQYF
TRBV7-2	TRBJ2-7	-	CASSGSYEQYF
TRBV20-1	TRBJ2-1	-	CSASIDGDNEQFF
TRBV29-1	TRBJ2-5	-	CSVVARQETQYF
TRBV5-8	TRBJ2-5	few	CASSAKGVGETQYF
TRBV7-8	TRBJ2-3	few	CASSPLQGQPLADTQYF
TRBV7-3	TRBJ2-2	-	CASSLEGWTGELFF
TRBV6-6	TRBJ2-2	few	CASSRRFGELFF
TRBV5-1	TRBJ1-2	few	CASSLAGVGGDGYTF
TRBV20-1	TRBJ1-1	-	CSARSGSTEAFF
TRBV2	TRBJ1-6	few	CASRARQGSSPLHF
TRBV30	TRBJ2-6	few	CAWSLLSGANVLTF
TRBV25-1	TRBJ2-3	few	CASSEKLLAGGPDTQYF
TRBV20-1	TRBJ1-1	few	CSAGTLGNMNTEAFF
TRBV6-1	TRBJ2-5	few	CASSVRGPQPQETQYF
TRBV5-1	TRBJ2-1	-	CASRDSHNEQFF
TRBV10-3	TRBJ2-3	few	CAIRAQFTDTQYF
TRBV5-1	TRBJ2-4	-	CASSLEGTGNIQYF
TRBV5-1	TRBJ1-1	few	CASSLAVYGTGTEAFF
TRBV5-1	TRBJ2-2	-	CASSLRPLGGLENTGELFF
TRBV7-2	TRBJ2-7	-	CASSASSVRYEQYF
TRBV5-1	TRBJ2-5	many	CASNPGVPQETQYF
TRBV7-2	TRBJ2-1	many	CASSFRGGPYNEQFF
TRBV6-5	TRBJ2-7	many	CASSYFGDFNSEQYF
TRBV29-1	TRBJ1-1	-	CSVDRGDHTEAFF
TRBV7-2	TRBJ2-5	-	CASSLQRGSRETQYF
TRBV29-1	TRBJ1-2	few	CSGATGYGYTF
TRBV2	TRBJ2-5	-	CASGTDRGTQYF
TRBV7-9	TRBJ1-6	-	CASSSPNNSPLHF
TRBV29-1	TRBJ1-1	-	CSVANNLNTEAFF
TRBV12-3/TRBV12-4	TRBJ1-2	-	CASSLRVAGYTF
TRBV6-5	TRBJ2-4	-	CASSYSRDTSPYF
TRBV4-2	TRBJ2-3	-	CASSQTGGSGDTQYF
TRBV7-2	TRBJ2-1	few	CASSLVGAGYNEQFF
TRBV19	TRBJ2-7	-	CASSKGSGREQYF
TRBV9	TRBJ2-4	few	CASAAGEGNIQYF
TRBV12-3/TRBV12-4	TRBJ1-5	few	CASSPDRWESNQPQHF
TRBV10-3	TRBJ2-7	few	CAISESDRAYEQYF
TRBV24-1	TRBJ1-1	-	CATSDAPGTGDTEAFF
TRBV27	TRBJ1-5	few	CASSLWGRGVNQPQHF
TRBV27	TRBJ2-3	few	CASSFLRSGGLTDTQYF
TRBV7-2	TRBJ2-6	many	CASSLAPQGGANVLTF
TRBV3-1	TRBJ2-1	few	CASSQGVPGQVSQFF
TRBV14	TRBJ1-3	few	CASRPGTSGNTIYF
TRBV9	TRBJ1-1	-	CASSVGTAMNTEAFF
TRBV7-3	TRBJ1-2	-	CASSPSAGPYYGYTF
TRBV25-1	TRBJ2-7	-	CASSDTGKPWKGQYF
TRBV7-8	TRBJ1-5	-	CASSQLGGDQPQHF
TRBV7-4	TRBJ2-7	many	CASPLVHEQYF